A single sample gave rise to the 28 T cell receptor beta chains below, sequenced in a study of T-cell memory formation after mild COVID-19. TCRdb reanalysed the 5' RACE reads using MiXCR and keeps one entry per CDR3 protein. The sample records 300,000 to 350,000 distinct CDR3 sequences, just under 20% being singletons. Sequenced sample: PBMCs or a T cell subset sorted from them (not recorded which). These receptors were collected from a man between 18 and 29 years old who had mild COVID-19 (a few samples of this study predate the infection). Cell type and time point are not known.

The rearrangement joins TRBV7-9 to TRBJ1-1, with 8 positions matching TRBD1. The germline V gene has CDR1 SEHNR and CDR2 FQNEAQ (reference sequence). The CDR3 runs 17 residues. The junction had 9 bases not matched to a gene; V was cut back by 0 bases and J by 3 bases. The CDR3: CASSLAPAGGADTEAFF. CDR3 coding DNA: TGTGCCAGCAGCTTAGCGCCGGCAGGGGGCGCCGACACTGAAGCTTTCTTT.

This clonotype was seen a handful of times. The CDR3 protein is CASSLDERGLSEAFF. The CDR3 DNA reads TGCGCCAGCAGCTTGGATGAGCGAGGACTCTCTGAAGCTTTCTTT. The rearrangement uses TRBV5-1 and TRBJ1-1; no clear D. Germline CDR1 reads SGHRS; CDR2 reads YFSETQ. This CDR3 comprises 15 residues. V was cut by 0 bases and J by 6 bases, with 15 bases left in between.

This chain connects TRBV6-5 to TRBJ1-6; a possible D gene is TRBD1 (5 bases). Germline V gene lookup returns CDR1 MNHEY and CDR2 SVGAGI. V was clipped by 8 bases and J by 6 bases, with 23 bases between them. This CDR3 spans 17 amino acids. This CDR3 is CASQRGPTPLGNSPLHF. Here the CDR3 DNA reads TGTGCCAGCCAGAGGGGCCCCACACCCCTGGGTAATTCACCCCTCCACTTT.

This clonotype was picked up a small number of times. The rearrangement joins TRBV7-2 to TRBJ1-1; maybe TRBD1 (6 bases). The CDR3 sequence is 15 residues long. Germline assignment: CDR1 SGHTA and CDR2 FQGNSA. V was clipped by 1 base and J by 1 base, with 10 bases between them. Here the CDR3 reads CASSLVWTANTEAFF. CDR3 in DNA: TGTGCCAGCAGCTTAGTGTGGACAGCGAACACTGAAGCTTTCTTT.

This clonotype was observed a few times. The gene calls are TRBV7-2 and TRBJ2-1; 7 bases agree with TRBD1. This CDR3 comprises 15 residues. Germline V gene lookup returns CDR1 SGHTA and CDR2 FQGNSA. With 3 bases clipped from V and 5 bases from J, the junction kept 7 bases outside the gene matches. CDR3 sequence (DNA): TGTGCCAGCAGCTTCGACAGGGTCCCCCACAATGAGCAGTTCTTC. Translating gives CASSFDRVPHNEQFF.

The chain has TRBV7-9 and TRBJ2-5; no definite D call. From germline, CDR1 is SEHNR and CDR2 FQNEAQ (reference sequence). This CDR3 has 15 residues. Trimming removed 1 base at V and 4 bases at J, with 13 bases between. The CDR3 spells CASSLGRQAIETQYF. The CDR3 region has the DNA TGTGCCAGCAGCTTAGGTCGGCAGGCTATAGAGACCCAGTACTTC.

V usage is TRBV6-1 and J usage is TRBJ2-7, with 7 bases lining up with TRBD1. J lost 9 bases, V lost 6 bases, and 11 bases had no gene match. The CDR3 runs 13 residues. In germline, CDR1 is MNHNS, CDR2 SASEGT. The CDR3 loop is CASRTPAGDRQYV. Here the CDR3 DNA reads TGTGCCAGCAGAACGCCTGCAGGGGACAGGCAGTACGTC.

This clonotype was recorded a few times. This chain connects TRBV6-1 to TRBJ1-1; TRBD1 aligns across 9 bases. Germline V gene sequence: CDR1 MNHNS, CDR2 SASEGT. There are 15 residues in the CDR3. The junction had 5 bases not matched to a gene; V was cut back by 4 bases and J by 2 bases. The CDR3 reads CASSAWTGDNTEAFF. CDR3 in DNA: TGTGCCAGCAGTGCCTGGACAGGGGATAACACTGAAGCTTTCTTT.

The chain carries TRBV5-1 and TRBJ2-5; 7 nucleotides agree with TRBD2. Germline V gene lookup returns CDR1 SGHRS and CDR2 YFSETQ. The CDR3 loop spans 13 amino acids. The V and J ends lost 0 bases and 13 bases, in that order; junction bases with no gene match: 9. The chain's CDR3 is CASSLEVTTSWYF. In nucleotides, the CDR3 is TGCGCCAGCAGCTTGGAAGTTACGACTAGCTGGTACTTC.

This clonotype was detected only a few times. The rearrangement uses TRBV20-1 and TRBJ1-4; D is ambiguous. V was cut by 0 bases and J by 4 bases, with 6 bases left in between. The CDR3 loop spans 13 amino acids. The V gene's germline CDR1 is DFQATT and CDR2 SNEGSKA (reference sequence). The CDR3 bases are TGCAGTGCTAGAGACAGTATTAATGAAAAACTGTTTTTT. Residues: CSARDSINEKLFF.

This clonotype was recorded a few times. The V and J genes are TRBV18 and TRBJ2-7; 11 bases align to TRBD1. Germline trimming cut 3 bases from V and 1 base from J; bases unmatched to any gene: 2. The germline V gene has CDR1 KGHSH and CDR2 LQKENI. This CDR3 has 15 residues. The CDR3 is CASSPGQGGSYEQYV. The CDR3 DNA reads as TGTGCCAGCTCACCGGGACAGGGGGGGTCCTACGAGCAGTACGTC.

Ten or more counts support this clonotype. The J gene is TRBJ2-7, the V gene TRBV3-1, with 8 bases matching TRBD2. Germline CDR1 reads LGHDT; CDR2 reads YNNKEL (reference sequence). V was pared by 4 bases and J by 0 bases, with 5 bases of the junction left unmatched. CDR3 length: 15 amino acids. CDR3 residues: CASSLGLATSYEQYF. The CDR3 DNA reads as TGTGCCAGCAGCCTTGGACTAGCCACCTCCTACGAGCAGTACTTC.

V usage is TRBV10-1 and J usage is TRBJ2-1; possibly TRBD1 for D (6 bases). The CDR3 length is 16 residues. Deletions cut 4 bases from V and 5 bases from J, with 18 bases between. In germline, CDR1 is WNHNN, CDR2 SYGVQD (reference sequence). CDR3 in amino acids: CASSGSLGSGDNEQFF. DNA of the CDR3: TGCGCCAGCAGTGGGAGTCTAGGCTCAGGGGACAATGAGCAGTTCTTC.

This chain connects TRBV5-1 to TRBJ1-2, with D unclear. The germline V gene encodes CDR1 SGHRS and CDR2 YFSETQ. V lost 1 base and J lost 3, with 10 bases in between. The CDR3 covers 14 residues. In DNA form, the CDR3 reads TGCGCCAGCAGCTTGTATGGTAGTGACTATGGCTACACCTTC. This sequence encodes CASSLYGSDYGYTF.

The chain is built from TRBV19 and TRBJ2-2, with 7 bases identical to TRBD1. This CDR3 is 14 amino acids long. Unmatched junction bases numbered 4, after V lost 3 bases and J lost 6 bases. Per germline, CDR1 LNHDA and CDR2 SQIVND (reference sequence). The CDR3: CASSILGQAGELFF. The CDR3 region has the DNA TGTGCCAGTAGTATTTTAGGACAGGCCGGGGAGCTGTTTTTT.

The chain joins TRBV18 to TRBJ2-5, with no clear D. V was clipped by 3 bases and J by 5 bases, with 13 bases between them. The germline gives CDR1 KGHSH, CDR2 LQKENI. The CDR3 runs to 14 residues. The CDR3 nucleotides read TGTGCCAGCTCACCCCCCAGCTCCGCGGAGACCCAGTACTTC. This sequence encodes CASSPPSSAETQYF.

This clonotype has only a few counts. Here the CDR3 DNA reads TGTGCCAGCAGTGTATGGAATACGCAGTATTTT. Its translation: CASSVWNTQYF. J is TRBJ2-3 and V is TRBV12-3 or TRBV12-4; the D is unclear. V lost 5 bases, J lost 7 bases, and 7 bases lay in between. The CDR3 is 11 residues long.

This clonotype was detected a few times. The gene calls are TRBV5-6 and TRBJ1-2; TRBD1 matches 7 bases. V lost 2 bases and J lost 8; bases outside the gene matches: 6. Germline V gene data show CDR1 as SGHDT and CDR2 as YYEEEE. The CDR3 has 13 residues. The CDR3 sequence is CASSFTGDGGYTF. The CDR3 DNA reads as TGTGCCAGCAGCTTTACAGGGGACGGGGGCTACACCTTC.

This clonotype was seen a few times. The chain links TRBV5-1 to TRBJ2-6, with TRBD1 matching 9 bases. This CDR3 has 19 amino acids. V was clipped by 2 bases and J by 3 bases; unmatched bases: 12. Germline values: CDR1 SGHRS, CDR2 YFSETQ. The CDR3 is CASSFGTGKFAGGANVLTF. The CDR3 coding sequence is TGCGCCAGCAGCTTCGGGACAGGGAAGTTTGCGGGTGGGGCCAACGTCCTGACTTTC.

This clonotype occurred a few times. V is TRBV19 and J is TRBJ1-1; D is perhaps TRBD1 (6 bases). V lost 5 bases and J 10 bases, leaving 23 bases between the germline ends. Germline assignment: CDR1 LNHDA and CDR2 SQIVND (reference sequence). The CDR3 contains 15 residues. CDR3 protein: CASSWLRAGQTGAFF. Here the CDR3 DNA reads TGTGCCAGTAGTTGGTTGCGAGCGGGACAAACCGGAGCTTTCTTT.

This clonotype was recorded a few times. The CDR3 spells CASSLWALGTEAFF. CDR3 nucleotides: TGTGCCAGCAGCTTATGGGCCTTAGGGACTGAAGCTTTCTTT. The V gene is TRBV7-2, the J gene TRBJ1-1; no definite D call. Looked up from germline, CDR1 is SGHTA and CDR2 is FQGNSA. The CDR3 length is 14 residues. V lost 2 bases to trimming and J lost 5 bases, with 12 bases between them.

This clonotype occurred a few times. The V call is TRBV7-9, the J call TRBJ2-7, with D possibly TRBD1 on 5 matching bases. The V gene's germline CDR1 is SEHNR and CDR2 FQNEAQ (reference sequence). Trimming stripped 7 bases from V and 5 bases from J, with 15 bases between. The CDR3 is 13 amino acids. The CDR3: CASTPRALDEQYF. CDR3 coding DNA: TGTGCCAGCACCCCCAGGGCTTTAGACGAGCAGTACTTC. The variable domain in full, completed from reference TRBV7-9 and TRBJ2-7, reads DTGVSQNPRHKITKRGQNVTFRCDPISEHNRLYWYRQTLGQGPEFLTYFQNEAQLEKSRLLSDRFSAERPKGSFSTLEIQRTEQGDSAMYLCASTPRALDEQYFGPGTRLTVT.

The chain carries TRBV6-5 and TRBJ1-2, with a tentative D call TRBD1 (6 bases). Per germline, CDR1 MNHEY and CDR2 SVGAGI. The V and J ends lost 7 bases and 5 bases respectively, with 20 bases between them. The CDR3 consists of 15 residues. In DNA form, the CDR3 reads TGTGCCAGCACCAAAATCCGGGACAAGATTTATGGCTACACCTTC. It specifies CASTKIRDKIYGYTF.

V is TRBV6-5 and J is TRBJ2-7, with 7 positions matching TRBD1. Germline loops: CDR1 MNHEY, CDR2 SVGAGI. This CDR3 has 15 residues. Trimming cost V 0 bases and J 3 bases; bases outside gene matches: 5. In nucleotides, the CDR3 is TGTGCCAGCAGTTACTCCCAGGGGGATGGCTACGAGCAGTACTTC. It yields the protein CASSYSQGDGYEQYF.

This clonotype was observed a few times. This chain uses TRBV27 with TRBJ2-7, with D possibly called TRBD1 or TRBD2 (6 bases each). The CDR3 has 14 amino acids. Trimming removed 7 bases from V and 4 bases from J, with 17 bases in between. From germline, CDR1 is MNHEY and CDR2 SMNVEV (reference sequence). Written as DNA, the CDR3 is TGTGCCAGCACCGATGCCGGGGGCCGATACGAGCAGTACTTC. Translating it yields CASTDAGGRYEQYF.

The rearrangement joins TRBV3-2 to TRBJ1-1; no check of the table's D call, TRBD1, against the DNA was made. TRBV3-2 is noted as a pseudogene. CDR3 length equals 18 residues. This CDR3 reads CASSQEGDRAGENTEAFF. CDR3 DNA sequence: TGTGCCAGCAGCCAAGAGGGGGACAGGGCAGGAGAGAACACTGAAGCTTTCTTT.

This chain uses TRBV7-9 with TRBJ1-4; TRBD1 agrees at 10 bases. The germline gives CDR1 SEHNR, CDR2 FQNEAQ (reference sequence). The CDR3 spans 16 residues. Unmatched junction bases numbered 9, after V lost 6 bases and J lost 5 bases. The CDR3 spells CASSYPRGQGNEKLFF. The CDR3 nucleotides read TGTGCCAGCAGTTACCCGCGGGGACAGGGGAATGAAAAACTGTTTTTT.

This chain links TRBV7-8 with TRBJ1-1; D might be TRBD1 (6 bases). V lost 6 bases, J lost 1 base, and 15 bases lay in between. The CDR3 runs 15 residues. Germline assignment: CDR1 SGHVS and CDR2 FQNEAQ. The CDR3 region is CASSQYRVGNTEAFF. CDR3 nucleotides: TGTGCCAGCAGTCAATACAGGGTTGGGAACACTGAAGCTTTCTTT.